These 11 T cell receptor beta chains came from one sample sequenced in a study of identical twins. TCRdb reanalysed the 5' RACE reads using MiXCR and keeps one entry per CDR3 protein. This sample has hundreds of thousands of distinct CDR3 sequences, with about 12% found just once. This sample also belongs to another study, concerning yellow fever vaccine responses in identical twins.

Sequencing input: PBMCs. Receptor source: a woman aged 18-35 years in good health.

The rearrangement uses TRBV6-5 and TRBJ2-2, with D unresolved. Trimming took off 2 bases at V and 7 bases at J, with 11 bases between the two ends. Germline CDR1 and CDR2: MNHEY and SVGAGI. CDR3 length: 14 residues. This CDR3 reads CASSYEEISGELFF. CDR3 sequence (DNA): TGTGCCAGCAGTTACGAGGAAATCAGCGGGGAGCTGTTTTTT.

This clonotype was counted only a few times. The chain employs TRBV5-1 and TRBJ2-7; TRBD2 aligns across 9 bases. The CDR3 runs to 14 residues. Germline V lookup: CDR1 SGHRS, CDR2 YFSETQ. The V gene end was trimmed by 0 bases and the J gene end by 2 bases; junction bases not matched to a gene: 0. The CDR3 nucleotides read TGCGCCAGCAGCTTGGAGCGGGGGGCCTACGAGCAGTACTTC. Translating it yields CASSLERGAYEQYF.

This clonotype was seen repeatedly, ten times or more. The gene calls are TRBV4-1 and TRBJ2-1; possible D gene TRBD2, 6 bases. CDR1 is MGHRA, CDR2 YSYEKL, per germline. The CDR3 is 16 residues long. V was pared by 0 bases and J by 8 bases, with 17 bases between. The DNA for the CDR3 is TGCGCCAGCAGCCAAGAATGGCCTAGCGCCGTCTATGAGCAGTTCTTC. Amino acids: CASSQEWPSAVYEQFF.

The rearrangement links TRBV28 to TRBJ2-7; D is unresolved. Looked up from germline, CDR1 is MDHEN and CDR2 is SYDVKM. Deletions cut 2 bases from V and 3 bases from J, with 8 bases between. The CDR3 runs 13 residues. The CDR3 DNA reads TGTGCCAGCAGTTTAGGGCATGTCTACGAGCAGTACTTC. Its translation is CASSLGHVYEQYF.

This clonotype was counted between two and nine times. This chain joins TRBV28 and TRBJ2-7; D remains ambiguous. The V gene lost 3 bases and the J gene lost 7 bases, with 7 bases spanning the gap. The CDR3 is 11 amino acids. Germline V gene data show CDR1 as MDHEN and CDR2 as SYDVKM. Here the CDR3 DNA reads TGTGCCAGCAGTTTGAGCTGGGAGCAGTACTTC. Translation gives CASSLSWEQYF.

The CDR3 loop is CSAVTGLAGAGNNEQFF. The CDR3, as DNA: TGCAGCGCTGTCACCGGACTAGCGGGAGCCGGTAACAATGAGCAGTTCTTC. This chain joins TRBV20-1 and TRBJ2-1, with 13 bases that match TRBD2. The germline gives CDR1 DFQATT, CDR2 SNEGSKA (reference sequence). The CDR3 covers 17 residues.

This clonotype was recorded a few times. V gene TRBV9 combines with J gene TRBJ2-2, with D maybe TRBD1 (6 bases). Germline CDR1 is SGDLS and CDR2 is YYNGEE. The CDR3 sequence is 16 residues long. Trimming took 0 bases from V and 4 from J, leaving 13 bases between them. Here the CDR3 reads CASSVDQGQTTGELFF. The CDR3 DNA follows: TGTGCCAGCAGCGTAGATCAAGGACAGACCACCGGGGAGCTGTTTTTT. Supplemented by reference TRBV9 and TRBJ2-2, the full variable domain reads DSGVTQTPKHLITATGQRVTLRCSPRSGDLSVYWYQQSLDQGLQFLIQYYNGEERAKGNILERFSAQQFPDLHSELNLSSLELGDSALYFCASSVDQGQTTGELFFGEGSRLTVL.

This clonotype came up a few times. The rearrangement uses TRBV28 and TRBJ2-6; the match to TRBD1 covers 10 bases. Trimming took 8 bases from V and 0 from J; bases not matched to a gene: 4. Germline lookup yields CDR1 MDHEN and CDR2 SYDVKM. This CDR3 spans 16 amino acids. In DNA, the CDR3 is TGTGCCAGCGGGACAGGGGATTTCTCTGGGGCCAACGTCCTGACTTTC. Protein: CASGTGDFSGANVLTF.

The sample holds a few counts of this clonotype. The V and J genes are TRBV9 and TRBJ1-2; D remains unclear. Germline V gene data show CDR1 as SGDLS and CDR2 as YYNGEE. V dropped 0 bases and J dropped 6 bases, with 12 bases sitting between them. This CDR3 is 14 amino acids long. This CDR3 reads CASSVEHPSDGYTF. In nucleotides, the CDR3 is TGTGCCAGCAGCGTAGAACACCCTTCGGATGGCTACACCTTC.

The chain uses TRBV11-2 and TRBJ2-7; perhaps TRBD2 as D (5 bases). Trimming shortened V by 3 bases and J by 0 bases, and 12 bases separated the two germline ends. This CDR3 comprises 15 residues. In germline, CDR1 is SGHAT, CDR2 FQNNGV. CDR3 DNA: TGTGCCAGCAGCTTTCGAGAGCGGAGCTCCTACGAGCAGTACTTC. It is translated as CASSFRERSSYEQYF.

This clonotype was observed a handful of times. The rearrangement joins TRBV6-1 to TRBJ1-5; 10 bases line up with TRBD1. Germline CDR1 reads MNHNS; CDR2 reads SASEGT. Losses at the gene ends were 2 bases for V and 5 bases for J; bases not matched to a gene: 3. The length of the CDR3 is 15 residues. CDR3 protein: CASSEWDRGDQPQHF. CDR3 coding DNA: TGTGCCAGCAGTGAATGGGACAGGGGTGATCAGCCCCAGCATTTT.